The T cell receptor beta chain under discussion was sequenced for a study of identical twins. From the 5' RACE reads, TCRdb called clonotypes with MiXCR, one entry per CDR3 protein. Among 450,000 to 600,000 distinct CDR3 sequences listed, 20% to 25% were seen once. Comment on this clonotype: Its specificity is unknown.

This CDR3 has 14 residues. Germline-derived CDR1 and CDR2 are SEHNR and FQNEAQ (reference sequence). Trimming left V 7 bases short and J 6 bases short, with 18 bases between. Regarding the study as a whole: Among out-of-frame alpha sequences shared by twins, low generation probability occurred in excess. Researchers caution that invariant MAIT and iNKT cells could partly confound zero-insertion analyses.

The same specimen was also included in a second study, on yellow fever vaccine responses in identical twins.

The chain joins TRBV7-9 to TRBJ1-2; tentatively, D is TRBD1 (6 bases). This clonotype was sampled from a woman younger than 30 in good health. The sequenced sample consisted of CD4+ T cells sorted from blood. This CDR3 reads CASTELPGADGYTF. The CDR3 DNA is TGTGCCAGCACTGAACTCCCAGGGGCGGATGGCTACACCTTC.